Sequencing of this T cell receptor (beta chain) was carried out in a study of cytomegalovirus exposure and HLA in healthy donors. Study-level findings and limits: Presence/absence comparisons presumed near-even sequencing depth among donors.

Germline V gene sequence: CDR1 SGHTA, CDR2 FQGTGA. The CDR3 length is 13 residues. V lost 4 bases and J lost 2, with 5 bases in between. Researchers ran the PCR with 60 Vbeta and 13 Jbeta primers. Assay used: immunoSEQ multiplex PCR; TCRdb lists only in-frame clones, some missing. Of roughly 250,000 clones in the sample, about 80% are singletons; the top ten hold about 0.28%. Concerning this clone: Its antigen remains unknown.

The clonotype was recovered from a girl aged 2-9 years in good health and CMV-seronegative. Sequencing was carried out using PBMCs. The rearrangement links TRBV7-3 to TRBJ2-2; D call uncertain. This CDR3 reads CASSSLNTGELFF. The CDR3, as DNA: TGTGCCAGCAGCTCCTTAAACACCGGGGAGCTGTTTTTT.